The 30 T cell receptor beta chains in this list originate from one sample, sequenced in a study of identical twins. TCRdb reprocessed the 5' RACE reads via MiXCR and lists one record per CDR3 protein. The sample lists hundreds of thousands of distinct CDR3 sequences, roughly a quarter seen once, with just under 3% in the top ten. This sample was also put to use in a study of T cells expressing NK-cell markers.

Sequenced input: CD4+ T cells sorted from blood. The source of these receptors is a woman aged 18-29 years in good health.

This clonotype turned up a few times. The gene calls are TRBV7-2 and TRBJ2-7; 7 nucleotides match TRBD2. CDR1 and CDR2 (germline): SGHTA, FQGNSA. After removal of 1 base from V and 1 base from J, the junction contained 4 bases not matched to a gene. The CDR3 extends over 15 amino acids. CDR3 nucleotide sequence: TGTGCCAGCAGCTTAGAAGCGGGGCGATCCTACGAGCAGTACTTC. This codes for CASSLEAGRSYEQYF. Complete variable domain (other parts from reference TRBV7-2 and TRBJ2-7): GAGVSQSPSNKVTEKGKDVELRCDPISGHTALYWYRQSLGQGLEFLIYFQGNSAPDKSGLPSDRFSAERTGGSVSTLTIQRTQQEDSAVYLCASSLEAGRSYEQYFGPGTRLTVT.

This clonotype was seen only a few times. The rearrangement links TRBV3-1 to TRBJ2-2, with TRBD2 as a possible D gene (5 bases). CDR1 and CDR2 (germline): LGHDT, YNNKEL (reference sequence). The V end lost 3 bases, the J end lost 4 bases, and 15 bases lay between the germline ends. This CDR3 contains 16 residues. CDR3 amino acids: CASSQGSSALTGELFF. The CDR3 DNA reads as TGTGCCAGCAGCCAGGGGAGTAGCGCCCTCACCGGGGAGCTGTTTTTT.

This rearrangement joins TRBV3-1 to TRBJ2-1, with TRBD2 identical over 8 bases. CDR1 and CDR2 from the germline V gene are LGHDT and YNNKEL (reference sequence). This CDR3 has 14 residues. V dropped 3 bases and J dropped 8; count of bases not matched to a gene: 6. CDR3: CASSQRGGLDEQFF. CDR3 in DNA: TGTGCCAGCAGCCAGCGCGGGGGGTTGGATGAGCAGTTCTTC.

The rearrangement joins TRBV20-1 to TRBJ1-1, with no clear D. Germline V lookup: CDR1 DFQATT, CDR2 SNEGSKA (reference sequence). The germline V and J ends were trimmed by 8 bases and 1 base, with 14 bases remaining between them. CDR3 length: 13 amino acids. In DNA form, the CDR3 reads TGCAGTTTCTATCGGACGGGGAACACTGAAGCTTTCTTT. Its protein product is CSFYRTGNTEAFF.

The chain carries TRBV2 and TRBJ2-5; the D is unclear. Germline V CDR1 and CDR2: SNHLY, FYNNEI. The germline V and J ends were trimmed by 3 bases and 7 bases, with 6 bases remaining between them. The CDR3 runs 11 residues. The DNA for the CDR3 is TGTGCCAGCAGTGAGTGGGTGACCCAGTACTTC. Translated, it gives CASSEWVTQYF.

The chain joins TRBV12-3 or TRBV12-4 to TRBJ1-2; 9 bases fit TRBD1. The CDR3 runs 16 residues. V lost 4 bases and J lost 4; bases outside the gene matches: 10. The chain's CDR3 is CASSYRTGVLIYGYTF. Written as DNA, the CDR3 is TGTGCCAGCAGTTATCGGACAGGGGTCCTCATCTATGGCTACACCTTC.

The chain combines TRBV20-1 with TRBJ2-3; 10 bases are a match to TRBD2. Unmatched junction bases numbered 7, after V lost 4 bases and J lost 0 bases. CDR1 and CDR2 (germline): DFQATT, SNEGSKA (reference sequence). CDR3 length equals 16 residues. Here the CDR3 reads CSATLSGRRSTDTQYF. CDR3 DNA sequence: TGCAGTGCTACGCTTAGCGGGAGGCGGAGCACAGATACGCAGTATTTT.

In DNA form, the CDR3 reads TGCAGCGTTTCTAGCGGTCAAGAGACCCAGTACTTC. This encodes CSVSSGQETQYF. The V gene is TRBV29-1, the J gene TRBJ2-5, with 7 bases identical to TRBD2. The V gene's germline CDR1 is SQVTM and CDR2 ANQGSEA. The CDR3 runs 12 residues. The V and J ends lost 5 bases and 2 bases, in that order; junction bases with no gene match: 2.

The chain couples TRBV14 to TRBJ2-2; D perhaps matches TRBD1 (5 bases). Germline V gene sequence: CDR1 SGHDN, CDR2 FVKESK. Trimming shortened V by 4 bases and J by 4 bases, and 13 bases separated the two germline ends. The CDR3 is 15 residues long. This CDR3 is CASSPIGVGTGELFF. The CDR3 bases are TGTGCCAGCAGCCCGATAGGGGTCGGCACCGGGGAGCTGTTTTTT.

The chain carries TRBV7-9 and TRBJ2-3; 8 bases map to TRBD1. V lost 3 bases, J lost 0 bases, and 5 bases stayed unmatched. The CDR3 is made up of 16 amino acids. Germline CDR1 reads SEHNR; CDR2 reads FQNEAQ (reference sequence). This CDR3 reads CASSFRGQGSTDTQYF. The CDR3, as DNA: TGTGCCAGCAGCTTCAGGGGGCAGGGGAGCACAGATACGCAGTATTTT.

This chain uses TRBV7-9 with TRBJ2-3, with 8 bases lining up with TRBD1. Germline V gene sequence: CDR1 SEHNR, CDR2 FQNEAQ (reference sequence). V gave up 5 bases and J gave up 2 bases; unmatched junction bases: 9. This CDR3 spans 16 amino acids. CDR3 sequence reads: CASSTGDRGSTDTQYF. CDR3 sequence (DNA): TGTGCCAGCAGCACGGGCGACAGGGGTTCCACAGATACGCAGTATTTT.

This clonotype has a handful of counts. The chain combines TRBV9 with TRBJ2-3, with 9 nucleotides matching TRBD2. V shed 2 bases and J 2 bases; nucleotides not matched to a gene: 3. The CDR3 extends over 15 amino acids. Germline CDR1 is SGDLS and CDR2 is YYNGEE. The CDR3 protein is CASSVVAGVTDTQYF. In DNA, the CDR3 is TGTGCCAGCAGCGTGGTAGCGGGGGTCACAGATACGCAGTATTTT. The full variable domain, completed using reference TRBV9 and TRBJ2-3, is DSGVTQTPKHLITATGQRVTLRCSPRSGDLSVYWYQQSLDQGLQFLIQYYNGEERAKGNILERFSAQQFPDLHSELNLSSLELGDSALYFCASSVVAGVTDTQYFGPGTRLTVL.

This clonotype occurred once. The chain couples TRBV27 to TRBJ1-6, with D perhaps TRBD1 (5 bases). Germline CDR1 reads MNHEY; CDR2 reads SMNVEV (reference sequence). Trimming left V 4 bases short and J 13 bases short, with 29 bases between. The CDR3 runs to 18 residues. The CDR3 nucleotides are TGTGCCAGCAGTTCCTCGGGGGTTGCAGGGCGAGGGTTAGAGCCCCTCCACTTT. This codes for CASSSSGVAGRGLEPLHF.

The rearrangement joins TRBV12-3 or TRBV12-4 to TRBJ2-7, with D uncertain. Deletions cut 3 bases from V and 3 bases from J, with 6 bases between. The CDR3 is made up of 12 amino acids. The CDR3 sequence: CASSFVGYEQYF. CDR3 DNA: TGTGCCAGCAGTTTTGTCGGCTACGAGCAGTACTTC.

This chain uses TRBV30 with TRBJ1-2; D gene ambiguous. Trimming removed 2 bases from V and 0 bases from J, with 4 bases in between. Germline values: CDR1 GTSNPN, CDR2 SVGIG (reference sequence). CDR3 length: 12 amino acids. This CDR3 is CAWSTANYGYTF. The CDR3 nucleotides are TGTGCCTGGAGTACAGCTAACTATGGCTACACCTTC. Looking up the rest from reference TRBV30 and TRBJ1-2 gives the full variable domain: SQTIHQWPATLVQPVGSPLSLECTVEGTSNPNLYWYRQAAGRGLQLLFYSVGIGQISSEVPQNLSASRPQDRQFILSSKKLLLSDSGFYLCAWSTANYGYTFGSGTRLTVV.

The chain carries TRBV20-1 and TRBJ2-5; possibly TRBD1 or TRBD2 for D (6 bases each). Trimming took 3 bases from V and 0 from J, leaving 14 bases between them. Germline CDR1 DFQATT, CDR2 SNEGSKA (reference sequence). This CDR3 is built from 15 residues. Here the CDR3 reads CSARDWRGDQETQYF. For the CDR3, the DNA is TGCAGTGCTAGGGATTGGAGGGGGGACCAAGAGACCCAGTACTTC.

The rearrangement joins TRBV15 to TRBJ2-3; 7 bases align to TRBD2. Germline lookup yields CDR1 LNHNV and CDR2 YYDKDF (reference sequence). With 1 base clipped from V and 2 bases from J, the junction kept 6 bases outside the gene matches. The CDR3 has 16 residues. DNA for the CDR3: TGTGCCACCAGCAGAGGAAGGGACTATACCACAGATACGCAGTATTTT. Translation gives CATSRGRDYTTDTQYF.

V is TRBV18 and J is TRBJ2-7; D gene unclear. The germline V and J ends were trimmed by 3 bases and 6 bases, with 15 bases remaining between them. This CDR3 spans 14 amino acids. Germline V gene sequence: CDR1 KGHSH, CDR2 LQKENI. The CDR3 region has the DNA TGTGCCAGCTCACCTCGGACCGAAGCCTCCGAGCAGTACTTC. Its protein is CASSPRTEASEQYF.

This clonotype was seen a handful of times. V gene TRBV20-1 combines with J gene TRBJ1-5; 7 nucleotides agree with TRBD1. CDR1 and CDR2 (germline): DFQATT, SNEGSKA (reference sequence). The CDR3 sequence is 14 residues long. V lost 6 bases and J lost 2; bases outside the gene matches: 7. The CDR3 nucleotides read TGCAGTGCCATCCGGACAGGTCGCAATCAGCCCCAGCATTTT. It is translated as CSAIRTGRNQPQHF.

In its sample, this clonotype was seen many times. Written as DNA, the CDR3 is TGCAGCGTTGCGGGGAGTGGAGCTACGCAGTATTTT. Encoded protein: CSVAGSGATQYF. This sequence joins TRBV29-1 and TRBJ2-3, with D possibly matching TRBD2 (5 bases). The V end lost 4 bases, the J end lost 8 bases, and 13 bases lay between the germline ends. This CDR3 has 12 amino acids. Germline V CDR1 and CDR2: SQVTM, ANQGSEA.

The table lists this clonotype with a few counts. For the CDR3, the DNA is TGTGCCTGGAGTGTAAGCGGGTTAGGAGCTTTCTTT. Protein product: CAWSVSGLGAFF. The chain carries TRBV30 and TRBJ1-1; D gene uncertain. The germline CDR1 and CDR2 sequences are GTSNPN and SVGIG (reference sequence). Deletions cut 0 bases from V and 10 bases from J, with 12 bases between. The CDR3 consists of 12 residues. Based on the CDR3 plus reference TRBV30 and TRBJ1-1, the full variable domain is SQTIHQWPATLVQPVGSPLSLECTVEGTSNPNLYWYRQAAGRGLQLLFYSVGIGQISSEVPQNLSASRPQDRQFILSSKKLLLSDSGFYLCAWSVSGLGAFFGQGTRLTVV.

This clonotype was counted between two and nine times. This sequence joins TRBV6-1 and TRBJ2-1; D is undetermined. The CDR3 contains 14 residues. The germline V gene has CDR1 MNHNS and CDR2 SASEGT. V gave up 6 bases and J gave up 3 bases, with 12 bases separating them. Written as DNA, the CDR3 is TGTGCCAGCAGCCCCCGGCGGCTCTACAATGAGCAGTTCTTC. Translated, it gives CASSPRRLYNEQFF.

This clonotype was picked up a small number of times. J is TRBJ2-1 and V is TRBV20-1; 9 bases fit TRBD2. The CDR3 is 15 residues long. V shed 2 bases and J 8 bases; nucleotides not matched to a gene: 10. Germline assignment: CDR1 DFQATT and CDR2 SNEGSKA (reference sequence). DNA of the CDR3: TGCAGTGCTAGACTAGCGGGGCGGAGGGGGCATGAGCAGTTCTTC. Residues: CSARLAGRRGHEQFF.

The table lists this clonotype with a count of one. The CDR3 sequence is CSARDHRLQEQFF. In DNA, the CDR3 is TGCAGTGCTAGAGACCACAGACTTCAGGAGCAGTTCTTC. This chain connects TRBV20-1 to TRBJ2-1; no reliable D call. V lost 0 bases, J lost 10 bases, and 13 bases lay in between. The CDR3 sequence is 13 residues long. CDR1 and CDR2 (germline): DFQATT, SNEGSKA (reference sequence).

The CDR3 loop reads CAIGQGIQPQHF. The CDR3 DNA follows: TGTGCCATAGGACAGGGAATTCAGCCCCAGCATTTT. The V and J genes are TRBV10-3 and TRBJ1-5, with 8 bases matching TRBD1. The trim removed 9 bases at V and 6 bases at J, leaving 4 bases unmatched. The CDR3 loop spans 12 amino acids. Germline-derived CDR1 and CDR2 are ENHRY and SYGVKD.

This clonotype came up many times. The chain carries TRBV11-2 and TRBJ2-1; 11 positions agree with TRBD2. V gave up 5 bases and J gave up 6 bases; unmatched junction bases: 9. The CDR3 is made up of 16 amino acids. Germline assignment: CDR1 SGHAT and CDR2 FQNNGV. The CDR3: CASSPGPSGRSNEQFF. The CDR3 nucleotides are TGTGCCAGCAGCCCTGGCCCTAGCGGGAGGTCCAATGAGCAGTTCTTC. The whole variable domain, remainder taken from reference TRBV11-2 and TRBJ2-1, is EAGVAQSPRYKIIEKRQSVAFWCNPISGHATLYWYQQILGQGPKLLIQFQNNGVVDDSQLPKDRFSAERLKGVDSTLKIQPAKLEDSAVYLCASSPGPSGRSNEQFFGPGTRLTVL.

This clonotype has just a few counts. The gene calls are TRBV20-1 and TRBJ2-7; 10 nucleotides line up with TRBD2. Germline-derived CDR1 and CDR2 are DFQATT and SNEGSKA (reference sequence). With V trimmed by 5 bases and J by 2 bases, 9 bases remained unmatched. CDR3 size: 15 residues. The CDR3 protein is CSASLSGRVPYEQYF. The CDR3, as DNA: TGCAGTGCTTCTTTAAGCGGGAGGGTCCCCTACGAGCAGTACTTC.

This clonotype was detected only a few times. The gene calls are TRBV5-6 and TRBJ2-1, with D possibly being TRBD2 (6 bases). The CDR3 covers 15 residues. Trimming left V 5 bases short and J 4 bases short, with 16 bases between. CDR1 SGHDT and CDR2 YYEEEE come from the germline V gene. This CDR3 is CASSWRGLSYNEQFF. CDR3 sequence (DNA): TGTGCCAGCAGTTGGCGGGGACTCTCTTACAATGAGCAGTTCTTC.

The rearrangement uses TRBV7-2 and TRBJ2-3; D might be TRBD2 (6 bases). The CDR3 runs 15 residues. Per the germline V gene, CDR1 is SGHTA and CDR2 is FQGNSA. The germline V and J ends were trimmed by 2 bases and 4 bases, with 13 bases remaining between them. CDR3 loop: CASSLNPSSADTQYF. The CDR3 DNA sequence: TGTGCCAGCAGCTTAAACCCGTCTAGCGCAGATACGCAGTATTTT.

The genes are TRBV12-5 and TRBJ2-1, with D unresolved. Germline CDR1 and CDR2: LGHNT and FRNRAP. The CDR3 extends over 14 amino acids. V lost 6 bases to trimming and J lost 3 bases, with 12 bases between them. The CDR3: CASGKLGGYNEQFF. Written as DNA, the CDR3 is TGTGCTAGTGGGAAGCTGGGCGGCTACAATGAGCAGTTCTTC. Full variable domain (outside the CDR3, taken from reference TRBV12-5 and TRBJ2-1): DARVTQTPRHKVTEMGQEVTMRCQPILGHNTVFWYRQTMMQGLELLAYFRNRAPLDDSGMPKDRFSAEMPDATLATLKIQPSEPRDSAVYFCASGKLGGYNEQFFGPGTRLTVL.